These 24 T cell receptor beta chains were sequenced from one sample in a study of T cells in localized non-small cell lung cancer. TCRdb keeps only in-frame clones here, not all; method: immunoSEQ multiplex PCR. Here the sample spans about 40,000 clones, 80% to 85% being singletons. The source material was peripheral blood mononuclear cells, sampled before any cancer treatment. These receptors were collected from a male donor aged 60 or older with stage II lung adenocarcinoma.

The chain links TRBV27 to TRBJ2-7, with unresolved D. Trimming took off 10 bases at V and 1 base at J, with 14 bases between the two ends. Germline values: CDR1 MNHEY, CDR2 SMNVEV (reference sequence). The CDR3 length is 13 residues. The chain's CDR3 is CATSVWGSYEQYF. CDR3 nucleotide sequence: TGTGCCACCTCCGTGTGGGGATCCTACGAGCAGTACTTC.

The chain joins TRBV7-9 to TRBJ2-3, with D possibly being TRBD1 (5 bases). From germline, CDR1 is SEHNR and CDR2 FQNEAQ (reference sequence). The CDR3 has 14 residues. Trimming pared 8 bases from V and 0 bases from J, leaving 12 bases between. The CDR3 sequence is CASLVGASTDTQYF. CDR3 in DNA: TGTGCCAGCCTAGTTGGGGCTAGCACAGATACGCAGTATTTT.

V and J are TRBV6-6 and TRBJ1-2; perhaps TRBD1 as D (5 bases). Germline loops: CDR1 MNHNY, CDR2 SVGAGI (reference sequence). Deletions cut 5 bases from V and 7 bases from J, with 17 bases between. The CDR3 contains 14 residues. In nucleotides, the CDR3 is TGTGCCAGCAGTACCGGGGGGGTACCAAGTGGCTACACCTTC. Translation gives CASSTGGVPSGYTF.

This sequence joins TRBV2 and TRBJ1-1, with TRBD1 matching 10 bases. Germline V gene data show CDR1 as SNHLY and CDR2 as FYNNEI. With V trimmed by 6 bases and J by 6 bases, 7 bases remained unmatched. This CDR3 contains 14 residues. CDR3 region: CASRRAGQGAEAFF. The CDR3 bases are TGTGCCAGCAGGAGGGCCGGACAGGGGGCTGAAGCTTTCTTT. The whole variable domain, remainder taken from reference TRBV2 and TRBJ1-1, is EPEVTQTPSHQVTQMGQEVILRCVPISNHLYFYWYRQILGQKVEFLVSFYNNEISEKSEIFDDQFSVERPDGSNFTLKIRSTKLEDSAMYFCASRRAGQGAEAFFGQGTRLTVV.

CDR3 sequence reads: CASSQSASATGGDTQYF. DNA for the CDR3: TGCGCCAGCAGCCAATCGGCCTCCGCCACAGGGGGGGATACGCAGTATTTT. The rearrangement joins TRBV4-3 to TRBJ2-3, with TRBD1 matching 8 bases. With 2 bases clipped from V and 6 bases from J, the junction kept 13 bases outside the gene matches. The germline V gene encodes CDR1 LGHNA and CDR2 YSLEER. This CDR3 is 17 amino acids long.

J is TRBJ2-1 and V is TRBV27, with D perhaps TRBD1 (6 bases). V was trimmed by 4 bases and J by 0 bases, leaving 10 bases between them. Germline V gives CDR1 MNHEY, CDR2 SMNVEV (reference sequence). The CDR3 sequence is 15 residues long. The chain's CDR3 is CASSSPTGSYNEQFF. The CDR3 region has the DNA TGTGCCAGCAGTTCTCCGACAGGCTCCTACAATGAGCAGTTCTTC.

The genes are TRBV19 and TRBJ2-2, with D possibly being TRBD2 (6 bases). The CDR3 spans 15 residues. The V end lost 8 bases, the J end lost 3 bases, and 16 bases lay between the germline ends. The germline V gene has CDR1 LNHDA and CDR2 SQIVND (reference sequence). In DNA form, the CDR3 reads TGTGCCAGTCAAGTGGGGGGATCGGACACCGGGGAGCTGTTTTTT. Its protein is CASQVGGSDTGELFF.

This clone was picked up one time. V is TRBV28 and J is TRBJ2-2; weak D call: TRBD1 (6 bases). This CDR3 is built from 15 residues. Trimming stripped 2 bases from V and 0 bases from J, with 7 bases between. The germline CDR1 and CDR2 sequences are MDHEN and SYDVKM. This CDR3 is CASSLGQSNTGELFF. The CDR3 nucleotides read TGTGCCAGCAGTTTAGGACAGTCGAACACCGGGGAGCTGTTTTTT.

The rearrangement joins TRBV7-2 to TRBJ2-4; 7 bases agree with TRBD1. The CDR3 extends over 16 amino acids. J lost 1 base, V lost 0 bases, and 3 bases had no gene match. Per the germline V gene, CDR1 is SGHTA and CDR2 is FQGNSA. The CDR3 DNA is TGTGCCAGCAGCTTAGCGTGGGACAGCGCCAAAAACATTCAGTACTTC. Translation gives CASSLAWDSAKNIQYF.

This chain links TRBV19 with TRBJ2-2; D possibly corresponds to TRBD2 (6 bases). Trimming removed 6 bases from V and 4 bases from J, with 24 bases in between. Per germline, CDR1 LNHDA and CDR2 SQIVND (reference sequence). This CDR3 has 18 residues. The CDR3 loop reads CASRPTLGGISGTGELFF. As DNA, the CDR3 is TGTGCCAGTAGGCCCACCCTTGGCGGGATTAGCGGCACCGGGGAGCTGTTTTTT.

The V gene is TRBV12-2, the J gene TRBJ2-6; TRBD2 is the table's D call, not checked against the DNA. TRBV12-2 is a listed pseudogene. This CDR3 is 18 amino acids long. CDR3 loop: CASRLSGFTCSGANVLTF. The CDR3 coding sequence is TGTGCAAGTCGCCTAAGCGGTTTTACCTGCTCTGGGGCCAACGTCCTGACTTTC.

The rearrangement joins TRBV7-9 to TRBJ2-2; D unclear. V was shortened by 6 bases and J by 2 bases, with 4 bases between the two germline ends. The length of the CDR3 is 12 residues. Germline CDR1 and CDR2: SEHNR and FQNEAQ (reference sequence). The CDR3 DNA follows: TGTGCCAGCAGTCATAACACCGGGGAGCTGTTTTTT. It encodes CASSHNTGELFF.

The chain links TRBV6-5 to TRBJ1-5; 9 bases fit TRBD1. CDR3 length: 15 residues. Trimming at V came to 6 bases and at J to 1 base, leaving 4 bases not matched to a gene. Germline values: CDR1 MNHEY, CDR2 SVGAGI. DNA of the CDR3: TGTGCCAGCAGACCAACAGGGGGCAGCAATCAGCCCCAGCATTTT. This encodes CASRPTGGSNQPQHF.

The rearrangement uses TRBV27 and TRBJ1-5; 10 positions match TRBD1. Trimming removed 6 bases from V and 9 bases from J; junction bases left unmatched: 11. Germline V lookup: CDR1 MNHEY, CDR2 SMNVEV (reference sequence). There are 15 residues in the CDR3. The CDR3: CASRLGQGNNWPQHF. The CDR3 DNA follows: TGTGCCAGCAGGTTGGGACAGGGGAACAACTGGCCCCAGCATTTT.

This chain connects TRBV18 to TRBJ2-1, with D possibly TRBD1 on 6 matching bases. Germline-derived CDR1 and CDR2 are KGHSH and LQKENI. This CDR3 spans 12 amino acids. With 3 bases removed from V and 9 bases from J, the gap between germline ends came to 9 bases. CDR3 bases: TGTGCCAGCTCACCGCGCAGGGGTGAGCAGTTCTTC. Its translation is CASSPRRGEQFF.

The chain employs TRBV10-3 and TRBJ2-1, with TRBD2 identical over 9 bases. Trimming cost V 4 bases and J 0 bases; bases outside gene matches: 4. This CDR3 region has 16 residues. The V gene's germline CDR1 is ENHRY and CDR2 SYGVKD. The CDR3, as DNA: TGTGCCATCAGTGGGGGTAGCGGGAGCTCCTACAATGAGCAGTTCTTC. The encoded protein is CAISGGSGSSYNEQFF.

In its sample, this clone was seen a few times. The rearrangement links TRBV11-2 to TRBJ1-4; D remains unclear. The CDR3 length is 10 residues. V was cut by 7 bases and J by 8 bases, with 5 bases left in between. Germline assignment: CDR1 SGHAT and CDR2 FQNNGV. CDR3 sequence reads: CASILEKLFF. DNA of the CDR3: TGTGCCAGCATTCTGGAAAAACTGTTTTTT.

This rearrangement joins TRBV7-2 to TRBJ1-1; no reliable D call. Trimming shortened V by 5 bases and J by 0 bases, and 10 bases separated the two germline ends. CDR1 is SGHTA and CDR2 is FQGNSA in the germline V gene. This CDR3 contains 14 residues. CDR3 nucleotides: TGTGCCAGCAGCCTTAGGTCGTTGAACACTGAAGCTTTCTTT. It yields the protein CASSLRSLNTEAFF. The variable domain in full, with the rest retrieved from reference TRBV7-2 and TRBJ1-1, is GAGVSQSPSNKVTEKGKDVELRCDPISGHTALYWYRQSLGQGLEFLIYFQGNSAPDKSGLPSDRFSAERTGGSVSTLTIQRTQQEDSAVYLCASSLRSLNTEAFFGQGTRLTVV.

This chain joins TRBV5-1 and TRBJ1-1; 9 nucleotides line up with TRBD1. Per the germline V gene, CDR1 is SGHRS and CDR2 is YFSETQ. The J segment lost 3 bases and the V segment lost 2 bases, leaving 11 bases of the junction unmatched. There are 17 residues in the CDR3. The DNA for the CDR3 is TGCGCCAGCAGCTTAACAGGGGGCCCCTATCCATACACTGAAGCTTTCTTT. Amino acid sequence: CASSLTGGPYPYTEAFF.

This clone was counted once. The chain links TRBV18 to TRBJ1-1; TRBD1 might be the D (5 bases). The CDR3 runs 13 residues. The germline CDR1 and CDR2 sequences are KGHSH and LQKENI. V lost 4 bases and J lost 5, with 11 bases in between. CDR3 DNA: TGTGCCAGCTCACAAGACAGCCTGACTGAAGCTTTCTTT. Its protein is CASSQDSLTEAFF. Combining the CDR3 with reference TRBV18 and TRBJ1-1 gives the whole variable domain NAGVMQNPRHLVRRRGQEARLRCSPMKGHSHVYWYRQLPEEGLKFMVYLQKENIIDESGMPKERFSAEFPKEGPSILRIQQVVRGDSAAYFCASSQDSLTEAFFGQGTRLTVV.

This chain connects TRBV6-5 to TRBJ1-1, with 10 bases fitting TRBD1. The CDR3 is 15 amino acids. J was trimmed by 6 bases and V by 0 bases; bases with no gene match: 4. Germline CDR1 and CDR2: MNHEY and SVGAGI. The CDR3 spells CASSYSTGGFAEAFF. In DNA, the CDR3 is TGTGCCAGCAGTTACTCGACAGGGGGCTTCGCTGAAGCTTTCTTT.

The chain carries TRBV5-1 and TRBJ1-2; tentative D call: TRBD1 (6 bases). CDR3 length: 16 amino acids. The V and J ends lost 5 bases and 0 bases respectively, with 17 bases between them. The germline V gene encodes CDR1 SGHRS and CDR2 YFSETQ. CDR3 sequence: CASRGIGGLSNYGYTF. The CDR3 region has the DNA TGCGCCAGCAGGGGAATCGGGGGCCTTTCTAACTATGGCTACACCTTC.

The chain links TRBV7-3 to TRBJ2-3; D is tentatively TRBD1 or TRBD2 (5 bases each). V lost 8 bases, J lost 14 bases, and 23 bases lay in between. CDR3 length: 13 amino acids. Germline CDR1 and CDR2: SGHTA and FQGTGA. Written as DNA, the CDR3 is TGTGCCAGCGAACTAGAACCCGGGACCCCAGGGTATTTT. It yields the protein CASELEPGTPGYF.

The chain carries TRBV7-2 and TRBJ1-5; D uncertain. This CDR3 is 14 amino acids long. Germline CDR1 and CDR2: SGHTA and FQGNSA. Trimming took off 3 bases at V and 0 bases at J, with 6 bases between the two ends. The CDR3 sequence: CASSFFTSNQPQHF. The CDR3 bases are TGTGCCAGCAGCTTTTTTACTAGCAATCAGCCCCAGCATTTT.